This TCR beta chain came from a study of CD8+ T cells in alopecia areata. Study at large: Those treated were given oral tofacitinib at 5 to 10 mg twice daily. Patients in the study were on tofacitinib for 6 to 18 months, then off it for 6 months. Study-level points and caveats: The study found that many expanded lesional clones persisted in scalp and blood during tofacitinib.

V shed 5 bases, J shed 4 bases, and the junction held 20 bases outside the gene matches. The CDR3 is 19 amino acids. CDR1 SGHAT and CDR2 FQNNGV come from the germline V gene. Note on this clone: Its specificity is unknown.

The treatment is: oral pan-JAK inhibitor, 5-10 mg twice daily. Sampling of alopecia areata patients yielded lesional scalp punch biopsies as well as peripheral blood. RNA, once extracted, was reverse transcribed into cDNA for use as the sequencing template. Repertoires were generated with immunoSEQ multiplex PCR, while TCRdb's copy carries only in-frame clones and drops some. Among 85,000 to 110,000 clones listed, around 86% were seen once. The receptor's source is a human donor with alopecia areata. The material sequenced was CD8+ T cells sorted from blood, taken between weeks 30 and 35, from a patient treated with tofacitinib. J is TRBJ2-1 and V is TRBV11-2; 7 nucleotides agree with TRBD2. CDR3 nucleotide sequence: TGTGCCAGCAGCCTAGCTTTTACCGGTACGGGGGGTCCTTACAATGAGCAGTTCTTC. Amino acids: CASSLAFTGTGGPYNEQFF.